These 14 T cell receptor beta chains originate from one sample sequenced in a study of identical twins. MiXCR was run by TCRdb on the 5' RACE reads, yielding one entry per CDR3 protein. Among around 220,000 distinct CDR3 sequences, around 15% were seen once, and the ten largest hold about 9%. The sample comprised memory (CD45RO+) T cells sorted from blood. These receptors were obtained from a woman in her late teens or twenties in good health.

A few counts support this clonotype. This sequence joins TRBV11-2 and TRBJ2-5; 7 nucleotides line up with TRBD1. With V trimmed by 6 bases and J by 5 bases, 6 bases remained unmatched. This CDR3 is built from 13 residues. From germline, CDR1 is SGHAT and CDR2 FQNNGV. This chain's CDR3 is CASSFDRDETQYF. CDR3 nucleotide sequence: TGTGCCAGCAGTTTTGACAGGGACGAGACCCAGTACTTC.

The J gene is TRBJ2-7, the V gene TRBV2; no clear D gene. The ends were cut back, 10 bases at V and 6 bases at J, with 19 bases in the middle. The CDR3 runs to 13 residues. Germline values: CDR1 SNHLY, CDR2 FYNNEI. CDR3 amino acids: CATSESWGGEQYF. In DNA form, the CDR3 reads TGTGCCACATCCGAGTCCTGGGGTGGCGAGCAGTACTTC.

In this sample, this clonotype turned up many times. This chain links TRBV12-3 or TRBV12-4 with TRBJ2-1; maybe TRBD2 (5 bases). The V gene lost 0 bases and the J gene lost 0 bases, with 6 bases spanning the gap. This CDR3 has 15 residues. CDR3 region: CASSLAGSSYNEQFF. The CDR3 DNA reads TGTGCCAGCAGTTTAGCGGGGAGCTCCTACAATGAGCAGTTCTTC.

The rearrangement links TRBV24-1 to TRBJ2-2; no clear D gene. Germline lookup yields CDR1 KGHDR and CDR2 SFDVKD. Trimming pared 3 bases from V and 9 bases from J, leaving 10 bases between. The CDR3 contains 13 residues. The DNA for the CDR3 is TGTGCCACCAGTGATGAAGGGCTACGGGAGCTGTTTTTT. Protein: CATSDEGLRELFF.

This clonotype has a handful of counts. The genes are TRBV14 and TRBJ2-3; D unresolved. This CDR3 region has 15 residues. With 0 bases removed from V and 3 bases from J, the gap between germline ends came to 10 bases. Germline values: CDR1 SGHDN, CDR2 FVKESK. DNA for the CDR3: TGTGCCAGCAGCCAAGAGACCCAGAGGACAGATACGCAGTATTTT. Translation: CASSQETQRTDTQYF.

This clonotype was counted ten times or more. The chain combines TRBV5-1 with TRBJ1-1; D perhaps matches TRBD1 (5 bases). Germline-derived CDR1 and CDR2 are SGHRS and YFSETQ. This CDR3 has 13 amino acids. The V gene lost 5 bases and the J gene lost 0 bases, with 8 bases spanning the gap. CDR3 nucleotides: TGCGCCAGCAGTCAGACAGTGAACACTGAAGCTTTCTTT. Its translation is CASSQTVNTEAFF.

The rearrangement links TRBV18 to TRBJ1-1; D perhaps matches TRBD1 (5 bases). CDR3 size: 15 residues. Germline assignment: CDR1 KGHSH and CDR2 LQKENI. Trimming took 2 bases from V and 1 from J, leaving 11 bases between them. CDR3 bases: TGTGCCAGCTCACCATCGACAGCTACGAACACTGAAGCTTTCTTT. It codes for CASSPSTATNTEAFF.

In this sample, this clonotype turned up a few times. The rearrangement uses TRBV7-2 and TRBJ2-7, with 7 positions matching TRBD2. Germline CDR1 SGHTA, CDR2 FQGNSA. This CDR3 is built from 14 residues. J was trimmed by 7 bases and V by 1 base; bases with no gene match: 7. The CDR3 coding sequence is TGTGCCAGCAGCTTAGTTGGCGGGGGTGCGGAGCAGTACTTC. It encodes CASSLVGGGAEQYF.

This clonotype was recorded many times. The chain joins TRBV5-1 to TRBJ2-2; TRBD2 matches at 8 bases. J lost 1 base, V lost 4 bases, and 3 bases had no gene match. This CDR3 spans 15 amino acids. Germline assignment: CDR1 SGHRS and CDR2 YFSETQ. For the CDR3, the DNA is TGCGCCAGCAGCCGGGGACTAGTGAACACCGGGGAGCTGTTTTTT. It is translated as CASSRGLVNTGELFF.

This clonotype appeared many times. This chain links TRBV5-1 with TRBJ2-7; D possibly corresponds to TRBD1 (5 bases). Germline lookup yields CDR1 SGHRS and CDR2 YFSETQ. Trimming pared 5 bases from V and 2 bases from J, leaving 11 bases between. This CDR3 region has 13 residues. This CDR3 reads CASSQGSTYEQYF. Written as DNA, the CDR3 is TGCGCCAGCAGTCAGGGTTCGACCTACGAGCAGTACTTC.

This clonotype occurred a few times. This chain joins TRBV6-1 and TRBJ2-1, with TRBD2 matching over 9 bases. The V segment lost 6 bases and the J segment 3 bases; nucleotides outside the gene matches: 6. The germline CDR1 and CDR2 sequences are MNHNS and SASEGT. This CDR3 comprises 15 residues. CDR3 sequence (DNA): TGTGCCAGCAGGCGGGGGGGGTCGGGCTACAATGAGCAGTTCTTC. Translating it yields CASRRGGSGYNEQFF.

The CDR3 DNA reads as TGCGCCAGCAGCTTGGCCACCAGGGGGGGCACTGAAGCTTTCTTT. Translating it yields CASSLATRGGTEAFF. V usage is TRBV5-1 and J usage is TRBJ1-1, with 7 bases that match TRBD1. This CDR3 region has 15 residues. The germline V gene encodes CDR1 SGHRS and CDR2 YFSETQ. Trimming cost V 0 bases and J 4 bases; bases outside gene matches: 6.

CDR3 sequence (DNA): TGTGCCAGCAGCCCGGGCCGGGTTGCGGATACGCAGTATTTT. This sequence encodes CASSPGRVADTQYF. The rearrangement joins TRBV7-2 to TRBJ2-3; no clear D gene. Germline assignment: CDR1 SGHTA and CDR2 FQGNSA. The ends were cut back, 5 bases at V and 6 bases at J, with 15 bases in the middle. The CDR3 sequence is 14 residues long.

This clonotype came up a few times. The chain has TRBV30 and TRBJ2-4; TRBD2 agrees at 7 bases. Germline V gene data show CDR1 as GTSNPN and CDR2 as SVGIG (reference sequence). J was trimmed by 7 bases and V by 3 bases; bases with no gene match: 6. The CDR3 spans 13 residues. The CDR3 reads CAWRSGGGNIQYF. In DNA form, the CDR3 reads TGTGCCTGGAGGTCTGGGGGGGGGAACATTCAGTACTTC. The variable domain in full, completed from reference TRBV30 and TRBJ2-4, reads SQTIHQWPATLVQPVGSPLSLECTVEGTSNPNLYWYRQAAGRGLQLLFYSVGIGQISSEVPQNLSASRPQDRQFILSSKKLLLSDSGFYLCAWRSGGGNIQYFGAGTRLSVL.